This TCR beta chain was sequenced for a study of CXCR3-negative and CXCR3-positive naive CD8 T cells. UMI-labeled 5' RACE TRB cDNA libraries were prepared from the cells. TCRdb reprocessed the 5' RACE reads and stores each CDR3 protein as one record, lacking DNA. Its table records 150,000 or so distinct CDR3 sequences. Study-level findings and limits: More hydrophobic TRB CDR3s were found in CXCR3-positive naive cells than in CXCR3-negative naive cells.

There are 17 residues in the CDR3. The germline CDR1 and CDR2 sequences are SEHNR and FQNEAQ (reference sequence). Comments on this clonotype: Its specificity is not known.

The TCR originated in a human donor in good health. Some clones in this sample may be carry-over from other donors' samples. Sample: naive CXCR3+ CD8+ T cells from blood. Indicated subset: CD45RO-CCR7+CD27+CD95- naive CD8+ T cells expressing CXCR3 (TNR3+). The chain has TRBV7-9 and TRBJ1-2; as DNA is missing, the TRBD1 call by TCRdb cannot be tested. CDR3 amino acids: CASSSTWRGAEHGGYTF.